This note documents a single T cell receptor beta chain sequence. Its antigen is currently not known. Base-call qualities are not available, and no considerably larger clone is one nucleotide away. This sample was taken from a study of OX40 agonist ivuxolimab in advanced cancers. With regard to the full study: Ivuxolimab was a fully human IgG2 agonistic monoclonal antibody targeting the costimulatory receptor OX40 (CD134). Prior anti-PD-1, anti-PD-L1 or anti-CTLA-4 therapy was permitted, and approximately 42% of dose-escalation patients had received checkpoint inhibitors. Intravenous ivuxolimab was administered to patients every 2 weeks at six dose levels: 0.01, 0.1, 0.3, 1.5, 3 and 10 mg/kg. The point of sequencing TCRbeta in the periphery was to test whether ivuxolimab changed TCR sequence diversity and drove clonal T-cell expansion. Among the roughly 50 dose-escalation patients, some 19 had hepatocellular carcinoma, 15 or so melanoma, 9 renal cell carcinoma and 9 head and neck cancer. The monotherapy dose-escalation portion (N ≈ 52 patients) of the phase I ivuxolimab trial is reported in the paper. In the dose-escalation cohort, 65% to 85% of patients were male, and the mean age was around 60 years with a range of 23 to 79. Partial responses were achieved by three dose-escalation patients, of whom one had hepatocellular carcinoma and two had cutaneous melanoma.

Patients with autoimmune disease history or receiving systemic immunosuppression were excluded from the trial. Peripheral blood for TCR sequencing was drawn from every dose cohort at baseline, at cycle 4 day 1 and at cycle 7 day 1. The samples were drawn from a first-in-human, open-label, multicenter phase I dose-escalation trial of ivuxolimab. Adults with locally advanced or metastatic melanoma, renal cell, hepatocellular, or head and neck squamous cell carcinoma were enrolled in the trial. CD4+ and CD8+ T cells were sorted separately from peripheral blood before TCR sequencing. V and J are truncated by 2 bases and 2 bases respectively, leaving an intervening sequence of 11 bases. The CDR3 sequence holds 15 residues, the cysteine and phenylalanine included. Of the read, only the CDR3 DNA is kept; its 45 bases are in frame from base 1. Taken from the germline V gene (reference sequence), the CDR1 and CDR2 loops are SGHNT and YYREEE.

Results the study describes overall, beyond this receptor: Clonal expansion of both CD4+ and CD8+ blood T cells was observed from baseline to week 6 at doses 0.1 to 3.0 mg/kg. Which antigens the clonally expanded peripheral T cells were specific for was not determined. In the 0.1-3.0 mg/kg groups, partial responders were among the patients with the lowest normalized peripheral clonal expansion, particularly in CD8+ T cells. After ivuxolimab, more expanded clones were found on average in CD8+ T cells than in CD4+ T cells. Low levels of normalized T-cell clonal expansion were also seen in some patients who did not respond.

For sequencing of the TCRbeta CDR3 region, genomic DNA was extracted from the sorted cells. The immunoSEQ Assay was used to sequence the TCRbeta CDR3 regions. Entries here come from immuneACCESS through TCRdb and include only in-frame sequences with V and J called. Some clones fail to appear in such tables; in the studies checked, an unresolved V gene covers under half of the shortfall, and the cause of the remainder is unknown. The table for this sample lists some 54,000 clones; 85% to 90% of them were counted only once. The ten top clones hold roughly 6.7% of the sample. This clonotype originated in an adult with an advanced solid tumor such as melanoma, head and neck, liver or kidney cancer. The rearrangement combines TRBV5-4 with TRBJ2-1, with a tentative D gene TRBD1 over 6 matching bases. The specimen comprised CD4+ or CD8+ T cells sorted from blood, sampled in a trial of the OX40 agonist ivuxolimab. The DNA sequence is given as TGTGCCAGCAGCTTAGGGGGATCGACCTACAATGAGCAGTTCTTC. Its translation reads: CASSLGGSTYNEQFF.